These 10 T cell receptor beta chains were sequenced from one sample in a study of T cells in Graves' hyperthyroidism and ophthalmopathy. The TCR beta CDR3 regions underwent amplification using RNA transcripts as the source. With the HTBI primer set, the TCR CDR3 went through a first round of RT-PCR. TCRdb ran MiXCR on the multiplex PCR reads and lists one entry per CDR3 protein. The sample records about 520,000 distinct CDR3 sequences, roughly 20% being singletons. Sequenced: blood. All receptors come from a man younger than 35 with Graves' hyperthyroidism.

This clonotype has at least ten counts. CDR3 residues: CASSYAGFYEQYF. CDR3 coding DNA: TGTGCCAGCAGTTACGCGGGGTTCTACGAGCAGTACTTC. The chain recombines TRBV6-2 or TRBV6-3 with TRBJ2-7; D might be TRBD2 (6 bases). The V gene lost 2 bases and the J gene lost 3 bases, with 8 bases spanning the gap. The CDR3 is 13 amino acids. From germline, CDR1 is MNHEY and CDR2 SVGEGT.

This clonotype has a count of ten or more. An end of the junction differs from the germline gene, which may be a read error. The CDR3 sequence is CSALPGYIKYF. In DNA, the CDR3 is TGCAGTGCCCTCCCGGGGTACATTAAGTACTTC. The chain couples TRBV20-1 to TRBJ2-4; D possibly corresponds to TRBD2 (5 bases). The CDR3 extends over 11 amino acids. Germline V CDR1 and CDR2: DFQATT, SNEGSKA (reference sequence).

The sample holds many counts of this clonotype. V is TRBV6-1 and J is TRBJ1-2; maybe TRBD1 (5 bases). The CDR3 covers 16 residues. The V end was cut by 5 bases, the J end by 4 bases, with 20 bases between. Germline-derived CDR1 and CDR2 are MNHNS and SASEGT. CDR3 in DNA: TGTGCCAGCAGTCCCCGCGGGGGGAGGGCCGCCTATGGCTACACCTTC. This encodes CASSPRGGRAAYGYTF.

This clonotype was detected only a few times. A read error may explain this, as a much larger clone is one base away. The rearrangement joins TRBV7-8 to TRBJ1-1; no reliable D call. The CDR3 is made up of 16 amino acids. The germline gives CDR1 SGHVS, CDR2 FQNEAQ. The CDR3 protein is CASSSPLGWASTEACF. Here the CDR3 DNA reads TGTGCCAGCAGCTCTCCCCTCGGGTGGGCTAGCACTGAAGCTTGCTTT. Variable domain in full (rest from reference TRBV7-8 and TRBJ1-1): GAGVSQSPRYKVAKRGQDVALRCDPISGHVSLFWYQQALGQGPEFLTYFQNEAQLDKSGLPSDRFFAERPEGSVSTLKIQRTQQEDSAVYLCASSSPLGWASTEACFGQGTRLTVV.

This CDR3 reads CASSYSGGWQETQYF. The CDR3 DNA follows: TGTGCCAGCAGTTACTCAGGAGGGTGGCAAGAGACCCAGTACTTC. V and J are TRBV6-5 and TRBJ2-5, with TRBD2 as a possible D gene (6 bases). V dropped 0 bases and J dropped 2 bases, with 10 bases sitting between them. Germline V lookup: CDR1 MNHEY, CDR2 SVGAGI. This CDR3 comprises 15 residues.

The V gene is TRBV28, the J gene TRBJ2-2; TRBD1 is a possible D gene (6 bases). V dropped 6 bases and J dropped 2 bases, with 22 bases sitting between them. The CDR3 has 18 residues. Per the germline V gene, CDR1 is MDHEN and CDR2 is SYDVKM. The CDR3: CASSLTPSGTQNTGELFF. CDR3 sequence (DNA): TGTGCCAGCAGCTTGACCCCCTCAGGGACACAAAACACCGGGGAGCTGTTTTTT.

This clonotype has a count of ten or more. The DNA for the CDR3 is TGCGCCAGCAGCTTGGAAGGGCCCCATCACATGATCTGCTACGAGCAGTACTTC. Amino acid sequence: CASSLEGPHHMICYEQYF. The rearrangement uses TRBV5-1 and TRBJ2-7; the D is unclear. Germline V gives CDR1 SGHRS, CDR2 YFSETQ. This CDR3 comprises 18 residues. Deletions cut 0 bases from V and 3 bases from J, with 22 bases between. The full variable domain, in which reference TRBV5-1 and TRBJ2-7 provide the parts outside the CDR3, is KAGVTQTPRYLIKTRGQQVTLSCSPISGHRSVSWYQQTPGQGLQFLFEYFSETQRNKGNFPGRFSGRQFSNSRSEMNVSTLELGDSALYLCASSLEGPHHMICYEQYFGPGTRLTVT.

CDR3 protein: CASSRRTGHYGYTF. For the CDR3, the DNA is TGTGCCAGCAGTCGTCGGACAGGCCACTATGGCTACACCTTC. V and J are TRBV6-1 and TRBJ1-2; 7 bases match TRBD1. The V segment lost 5 bases and the J segment 3 bases; nucleotides outside the gene matches: 6. This CDR3 is built from 14 residues. Germline loops: CDR1 MNHNS, CDR2 SASEGT.

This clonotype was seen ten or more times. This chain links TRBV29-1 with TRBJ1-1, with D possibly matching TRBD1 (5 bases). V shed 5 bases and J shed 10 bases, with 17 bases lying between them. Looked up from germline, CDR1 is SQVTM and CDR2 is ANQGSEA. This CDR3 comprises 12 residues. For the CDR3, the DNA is TGCAGCGTTATCGGACAACTGGTCGGAGCTTTCTTT. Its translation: CSVIGQLVGAFF.

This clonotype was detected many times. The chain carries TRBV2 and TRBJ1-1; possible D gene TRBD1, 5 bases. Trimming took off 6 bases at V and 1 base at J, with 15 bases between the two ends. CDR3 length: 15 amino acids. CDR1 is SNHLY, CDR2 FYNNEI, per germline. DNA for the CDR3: TGTGCCAGCAGCCCCGGGTGGGGGGAGAACACTGAAGCTTTCTTT. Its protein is CASSPGWGENTEAFF.